These 28 T cell receptor beta chains share one sample of origin, sequenced in a study of regulatory T cells in long-lasting Graves disease. CDR3-region Arm-PCR and iRepertoire HTBI primers produced the TCR beta libraries. MiXCR was run by TCRdb on the multiplex PCR reads, yielding one entry per CDR3 protein. The table includes over 450,000 distinct CDR3 sequences, more than 10% detected once. As to time point: newly diagnosed GD, antithyroid drugs for less than 3 months. There was RNA extracted from PBMCs, and the TCR library was made from it. The sample was also linked to a second study, of T cells in Graves' hyperthyroidism and ophthalmopathy.

This specimen consisted of peripheral blood mononuclear cells (PBMCs), obtained at new diagnosis, from a patient treated with antithyroid drugs. These receptors were collected from a woman aged 30 to 39 with Graves disease.

In its sample, this clonotype was seen many times. The chain links TRBV28 to TRBJ1-2; a weak D match, TRBD1 (5 bases). V was cut by 4 bases and J by 4 bases, with 7 bases left in between. The length of the CDR3 is 12 residues. Per germline, CDR1 MDHEN and CDR2 SYDVKM. CDR3 in amino acids: CASSYRTYGYTF. The CDR3 bases are TGTGCCAGCAGTTACAGGACCTATGGCTACACCTTC.

This sequence joins TRBV27 and TRBJ2-7; possibly TRBD2 for D (6 bases). The germline CDR1 and CDR2 sequences are MNHEY and SMNVEV (reference sequence). Trimming cost V 7 bases and J 0 bases, with 16 bases left between them. The CDR3 contains 15 residues. CDR3 in amino acids: CASNPAGTGSYEQYF. The CDR3 region has the DNA TGTGCCAGCAACCCAGCGGGCACGGGCTCCTACGAGCAGTACTTC.

This clonotype showed up many times. The V and J genes are TRBV30 and TRBJ2-1; 7 bases fit TRBD2. Trimming at V came to 5 bases and at J to 6 bases, leaving 7 bases not matched to a gene. The germline V gene encodes CDR1 GTSNPN and CDR2 SVGIG (reference sequence). The CDR3 consists of 13 residues. CDR3 in DNA: TGTGCCTGGCGAGGGAGGGCCAGCAATGAGCAGTTCTTC. This codes for CAWRGRASNEQFF.

This clonotype has only a few counts. The chain links TRBV28 to TRBJ2-3, with a tentative D call TRBD1 (6 bases). V was cut by 3 bases and J by 6 bases, with 16 bases left in between. CDR1 MDHEN and CDR2 SYDVKM come from the germline V gene. CDR3 length equals 15 residues. CDR3 nucleotide sequence: TGTGCCAGCAGTTTGGGGGCAGGGGATTCGGATACGCAGTATTTT. Amino acid sequence: CASSLGAGDSDTQYF.

This clonotype was seen just once. A much larger clone sits a single nucleotide away, making a read error possible. The chain combines TRBV28 with TRBJ2-4, with D maybe TRBD1 (5 bases). Trimming took 2 bases from V and 6 from J, leaving 17 bases between them. The CDR3 spans 16 residues. Germline V gives CDR1 MDHEN, CDR2 SYDVKM. The CDR3 sequence: CASSLSLGSRANIQYF. For the CDR3, the DNA is TGTGCCAGCAGTTTAAGTTTGGGTAGCAGGGCAAACATTCAGTACTTC.

The rearrangement uses TRBV4-3 and TRBJ2-2; D unclear. This CDR3 is built from 16 residues. Deletions cut 6 bases from V and 2 bases from J, with 16 bases between. Germline V gene data show CDR1 as LGHNA and CDR2 as YSLEER. In DNA, the CDR3 is TGCGCCAGCAGACCGGAAATTGGGCTAAACACCGGGGAGCTGTTTTTT. It is translated as CASRPEIGLNTGELFF.

The chain couples TRBV4-1 to TRBJ1-1, with 8 bases lining up with TRBD1. Germline CDR1 MGHRA, CDR2 YSYEKL. With V trimmed by 4 bases and J by 4 bases, 8 bases remained unmatched. The CDR3 contains 15 residues. CDR3 sequence: CASSPRTGKSTEAFF. The CDR3 DNA sequence: TGCGCCAGCAGCCCACGGACAGGGAAGAGCACTGAAGCTTTCTTT.

This clonotype was seen ten or more times. The V and J genes are TRBV6-5 and TRBJ1-6; D gene unclear. Germline V gives CDR1 MNHEY, CDR2 SVGAGI. There are 15 residues in the CDR3. V lost 0 bases and J lost 8, with 11 bases in between. CDR3 residues: CASSYSSLLDSPLHF. The CDR3, as DNA: TGTGCCAGCAGTTACTCGAGTCTTTTGGATTCACCCCTCCACTTT.

The table lists this clonotype with many counts. This chain joins TRBV20-1 and TRBJ1-6; D gene ambiguous. The CDR3 loop spans 13 amino acids. With 2 bases removed from V and 9 bases from J, the gap between germline ends came to 11 bases. Germline CDR1 is DFQATT and CDR2 is SNEGSKA (reference sequence). The CDR3 sequence: CSARSSGSSPLHF. As DNA, the CDR3 is TGCAGTGCTAGAAGCTCTGGGAGTTCACCCCTCCACTTT.

This clonotype has ten or more counts. The chain combines TRBV6-5 with TRBJ1-1, with 7 bases matching TRBD1. Germline assignment: CDR1 MNHEY and CDR2 SVGAGI. The CDR3 length is 15 residues. V lost 0 bases, J lost 5 bases, and 6 bases stayed unmatched. This CDR3 reads CASSYSPGGRTEAFF. The CDR3 nucleotides are TGTGCCAGCAGTTACTCGCCAGGGGGGCGGACTGAAGCTTTCTTT.

This clonotype was seen many times. The chain uses TRBV6-4 and TRBJ1-5; maybe TRBD1 (6 bases). CDR3 size: 15 residues. The ends were cut back, 5 bases at V and 4 bases at J, with 15 bases in the middle. Germline CDR1 MRHNA, CDR2 SNTAGT. For the CDR3, the DNA is TGTGCCAGCAGTTACGCCTCGACAGGAAATCAGCCCCAGCATTTT. Its protein product is CASSYASTGNQPQHF.

This chain links TRBV14 with TRBJ1-3; D gene ambiguous. Germline V gene data show CDR1 as SGHDN and CDR2 as FVKESK. Trimming shortened V by 0 bases and J by 6 bases, and 0 bases separated the two germline ends. CDR3 length: 11 residues. The chain's CDR3 is CASSQENTIYF. The CDR3, as DNA: TGTGCCAGCAGCCAAGAAAACACCATATATTTT.

At least ten counts were recorded for this clonotype. CDR3 in DNA: TGTGCCAGCAGCTTGGGGGGGGACGGCCACAATGAGCAGTTCTTC. This gives the protein CASSLGGDGHNEQFF. The gene calls are TRBV7-2 and TRBJ2-1; TRBD2 aligns across 7 bases. CDR1 SGHTA and CDR2 FQGNSA come from the germline V gene. V dropped 3 bases and J dropped 5; count of bases not matched to a gene: 7. CDR3 size: 15 residues. Variable domain in full (rest from reference TRBV7-2 and TRBJ2-1): GAGVSQSPSNKVTEKGKDVELRCDPISGHTALYWYRQSLGQGLEFLIYFQGNSAPDKSGLPSDRFSAERTGGSVSTLTIQRTQQEDSAVYLCASSLGGDGHNEQFFGPGTRLTVL.

This rearrangement joins TRBV7-8 to TRBJ1-1, with D uncertain. The ends were cut back, 2 bases at V and 5 bases at J, with 9 bases in the middle. Germline CDR1 SGHVS, CDR2 FQNEAQ. The CDR3 is made up of 13 amino acids. CDR3 nucleotide sequence: TGTGCCAGCAGCTTAACAGTGATGACTGAAGCTTTCTTT. Amino acid sequence: CASSLTVMTEAFF.

In the case of this clonotype: Relative to the germline gene, one junction end is altered; a read error may explain this. The chain uses TRBV6-6 and TRBJ2-1; 8 bases are shared with TRBD2. The V gene's germline CDR1 is MNHNY and CDR2 SVGAGI (reference sequence). The CDR3 has 17 amino acids. CDR3 in DNA: TGTGCCGGCAGTTACTCGCCTACTAGCGGACTTTACAATGAGCAGTTCTTC. This sequence encodes CAGSYSPTSGLYNEQFF.

This clonotype was observed many times. J is TRBJ1-5 and V is TRBV20-1; 8 nucleotides align to TRBD1. This CDR3 has 13 amino acids. With 5 bases clipped from V and 4 bases from J, the junction kept 4 bases outside the gene matches. The germline CDR1 and CDR2 sequences are DFQATT and SNEGSKA (reference sequence). The CDR3 nucleotides are TGCAGTGCTCTTCGACAGGGGAATCAGCCCCAGCATTTT. It translates to CSALRQGNQPQHF.

This clonotype has a count of ten or more. This chain links TRBV20-1 with TRBJ2-1; TRBD2 matches at 9 bases. Germline V gene lookup returns CDR1 DFQATT and CDR2 SNEGSKA (reference sequence). The CDR3 runs to 16 residues. The V and J ends lost 3 bases and 5 bases, in that order; junction bases with no gene match: 11. The CDR3 loop reads CSASHPAGGRHNEQFF. CDR3 in DNA: TGCAGTGCTAGTCATCCGGCGGGAGGGCGCCACAATGAGCAGTTCTTC.

This clonotype has a handful of counts. The rearrangement uses TRBV29-1 and TRBJ2-1; D is perhaps TRBD1 or TRBD2 (5 bases each). The germline V gene has CDR1 SQVTM and CDR2 ANQGSEA. The CDR3 is 14 residues long. Trimming left V 6 bases short and J 0 bases short, with 12 bases between. This CDR3 is CSVGAEGSYNEQFF. The CDR3 bases are TGCAGCGTCGGGGCGGAAGGCTCCTACAATGAGCAGTTCTTC.

The table lists this clonotype with a few counts. The V and J genes are TRBV9 and TRBJ2-2, with a tentative D call TRBD2 (5 bases). The CDR3 loop spans 15 amino acids. The V and J ends lost 4 bases and 2 bases respectively, with 12 bases between them. The germline CDR1 and CDR2 sequences are SGDLS and YYNGEE. The CDR3 spells CASSWPGSNTGELFF. The DNA for the CDR3 is TGTGCCAGCAGCTGGCCGGGGTCTAACACCGGGGAGCTGTTTTTT.

This clonotype appeared many times. The chain uses TRBV6-1 and TRBJ2-6, with D uncertain. There are 15 residues in the CDR3. V was trimmed by 1 base and J by 0 bases, leaving 4 bases between them. In germline, CDR1 is MNHNS, CDR2 SASEGT. The CDR3 DNA sequence: TGTGCCAGCAGTGAAGGGGGCTCTGGGGCCAACGTCCTGACTTTC. It translates to CASSEGGSGANVLTF.

The table lists this clonotype with many counts. The rearrangement uses TRBV19 and TRBJ2-1; D is unresolved. Deletions cut 0 bases from V and 2 bases from J, with 17 bases between. In germline, CDR1 is LNHDA, CDR2 SQIVND (reference sequence). CDR3 length equals 18 residues. The CDR3 sequence is CASSIDGLWGIAYNEQFF. The CDR3 region has the DNA TGTGCCAGTAGTATAGACGGGCTTTGGGGAATCGCCTACAATGAGCAGTTCTTC. Variable domain in full (rest from reference TRBV19 and TRBJ2-1): DGGITQSPKYLFRKEGQNVTLSCEQNLNHDAMYWYRQDPGQGLRLIYYSQIVNDFQKGDIAEGYSVSREKKESFPLTVTSAQKNPTAFYLCASSIDGLWGIAYNEQFFGPGTRLTVL.

This clonotype has just a few counts. The rearrangement links TRBV29-1 to TRBJ1-1; D ambiguous. V was shortened by 1 base and J by 6 bases, with 6 bases between the two germline ends. Germline V gives CDR1 SQVTM, CDR2 ANQGSEA. CDR3 length: 11 residues. Here the CDR3 reads CSVEGLSEAFF. CDR3 nucleotide sequence: TGCAGCGTTGAAGGTTTGTCTGAAGCTTTCTTT.

This clonotype was seen repeatedly, ten times or more. This chain joins TRBV6-2 or TRBV6-3 and TRBJ2-7; 7 nucleotides line up with TRBD2. The CDR3 runs to 19 residues. The V and J ends lost 0 bases and 1 base, in that order; junction bases with no gene match: 15. Germline-derived CDR1 and CDR2 are MNHEY and SVGEGT. The CDR3 here is CASSYSRARWREPSYEQYF. The CDR3 DNA reads TGTGCCAGCAGTTACTCGAGAGCTCGTTGGCGGGAGCCTTCCTACGAGCAGTACTTC.

This clonotype was detected ten times or more. V is TRBV9 and J is TRBJ1-6; 7 bases align to TRBD1. CDR1 is SGDLS and CDR2 is YYNGEE in the germline V gene. The CDR3 contains 15 residues. Trimming took 3 bases from V and 7 from J; bases not matched to a gene: 7. CDR3 bases: TGTGCCAGCAGCGGAAACAGGGGCACCAATTCACCCCTCCACTTT. Translated: CASSGNRGTNSPLHF.

Comments on this clonotype: Its ends do not fully match the called genes, so a read error is possible. The chain uses TRBV6-9 and TRBJ2-7; the match to TRBD1 covers 7 bases. Germline values: CDR1 MNHGY, CDR2 SVAAGI. The CDR3 runs 13 residues. CDR3 in DNA: TGCGCCAATCAAACAGGGGCGGTCAACGAGCAGTACTTC. It codes for CANQTGAVNEQYF.

This clonotype came up a few times. The CDR3 coding sequence is TGTGGGACGCTATATCTCTACAATGAGCAGTTCTTC. Translation gives CGTLYLYNEQFF. This sequence joins TRBV28 and TRBJ2-1, with D unclear. The CDR3 loop spans 12 amino acids. The V gene's germline CDR1 is MDHEN and CDR2 SYDVKM. Full variable domain (remainder filled in from reference TRBV28 and TRBJ2-1): DVKVTQSSRYLVKRTGEKVFLECVQDMDHENMFWYRQDPGLGLRLIYFSYDVKMKEKGDIPEGYSVSREKKERFSLILESASTNQTSMYLCGTLYLYNEQFFGPGTRLTVL.

This clonotype was detected ten times or more. This rearrangement joins TRBV9 to TRBJ1-1, with D perhaps matching TRBD1 (5 bases). Germline CDR1 SGDLS, CDR2 YYNGEE. The V and J ends lost 4 bases and 1 base respectively, with 11 bases between them. This CDR3 spans 14 amino acids. In DNA, the CDR3 is TGTGCCAGCAGCTCCCTGAGGGGGAACACTGAAGCTTTCTTT. It is translated as CASSSLRGNTEAFF.

At least ten counts were recorded for this clonotype. This sequence joins TRBV27 and TRBJ1-1; the D is unclear. Germline assignment: CDR1 MNHEY and CDR2 SMNVEV (reference sequence). This CDR3 comprises 11 residues. V lost 4 bases, J lost 8 bases, and 8 bases lay in between. CDR3 coding DNA: TGTGCCAGCAGTTCCCTGGGCGAAGCTTTCTTT. Translated, it gives CASSSLGEAFF.